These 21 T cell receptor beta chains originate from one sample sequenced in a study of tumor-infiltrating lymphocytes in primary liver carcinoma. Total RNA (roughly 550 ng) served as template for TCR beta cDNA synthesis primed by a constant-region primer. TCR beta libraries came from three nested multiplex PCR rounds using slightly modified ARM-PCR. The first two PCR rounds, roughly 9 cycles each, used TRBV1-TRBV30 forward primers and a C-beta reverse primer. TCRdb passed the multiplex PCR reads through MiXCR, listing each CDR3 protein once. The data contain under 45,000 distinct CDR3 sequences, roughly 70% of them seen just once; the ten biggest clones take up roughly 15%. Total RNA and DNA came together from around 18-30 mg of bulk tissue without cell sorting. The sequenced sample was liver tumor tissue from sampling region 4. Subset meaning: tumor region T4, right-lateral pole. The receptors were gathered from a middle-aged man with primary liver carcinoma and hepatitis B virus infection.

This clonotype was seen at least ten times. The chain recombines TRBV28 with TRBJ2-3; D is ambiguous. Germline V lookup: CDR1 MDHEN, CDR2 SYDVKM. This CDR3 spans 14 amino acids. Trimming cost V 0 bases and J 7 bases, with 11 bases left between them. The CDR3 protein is CASSLWTAANTQYF. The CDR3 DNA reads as TGTGCCAGCAGTTTATGGACTGCCGCCAATACGCAGTATTTT.

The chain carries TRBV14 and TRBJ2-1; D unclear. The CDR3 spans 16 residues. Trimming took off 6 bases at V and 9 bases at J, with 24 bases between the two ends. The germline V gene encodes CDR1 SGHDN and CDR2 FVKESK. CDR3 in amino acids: CASSAVVGWVKSEQFF. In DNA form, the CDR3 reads TGTGCCAGCAGTGCCGTAGTGGGATGGGTAAAGAGTGAGCAGTTCTTC.

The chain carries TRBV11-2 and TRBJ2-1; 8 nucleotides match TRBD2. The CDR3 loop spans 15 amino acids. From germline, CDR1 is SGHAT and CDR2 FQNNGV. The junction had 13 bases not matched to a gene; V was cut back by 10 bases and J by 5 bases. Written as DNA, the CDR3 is TGTGCCAACAGTTCTAGCGGGCCACTCGACAATGAGCAGTTCTTC. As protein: CANSSSGPLDNEQFF.

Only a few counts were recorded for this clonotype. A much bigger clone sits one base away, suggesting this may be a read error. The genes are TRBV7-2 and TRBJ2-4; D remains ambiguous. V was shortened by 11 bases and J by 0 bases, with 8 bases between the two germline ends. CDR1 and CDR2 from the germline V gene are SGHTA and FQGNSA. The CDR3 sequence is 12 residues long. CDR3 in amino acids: CAGGLAKNIQYF. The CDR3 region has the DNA TGTGCCGGCGGTTTAGCCAAAAACATTCAGTACTTC.

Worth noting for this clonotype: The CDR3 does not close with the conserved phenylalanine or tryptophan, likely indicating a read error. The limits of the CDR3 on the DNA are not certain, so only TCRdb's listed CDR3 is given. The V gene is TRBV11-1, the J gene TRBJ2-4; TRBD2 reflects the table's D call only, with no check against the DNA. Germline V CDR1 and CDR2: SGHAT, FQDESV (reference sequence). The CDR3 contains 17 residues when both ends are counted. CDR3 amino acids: CASRFPGTSGTKNILYS.

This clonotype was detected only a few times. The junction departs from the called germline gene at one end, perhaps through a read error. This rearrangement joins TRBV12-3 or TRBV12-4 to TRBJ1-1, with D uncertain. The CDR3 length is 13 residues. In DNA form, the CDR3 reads TGTGCCAGCCGGGCGGCGATGCACACTGAAGCCTTCTTT. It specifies CASRAAMHTEAFF.

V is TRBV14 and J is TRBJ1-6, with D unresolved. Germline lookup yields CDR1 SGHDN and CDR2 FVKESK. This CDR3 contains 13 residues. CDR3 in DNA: TGTACCGGCAGCCAAGTGTATAATTCACCCCTCCACTTT. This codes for CTGSQVYNSPLHF.

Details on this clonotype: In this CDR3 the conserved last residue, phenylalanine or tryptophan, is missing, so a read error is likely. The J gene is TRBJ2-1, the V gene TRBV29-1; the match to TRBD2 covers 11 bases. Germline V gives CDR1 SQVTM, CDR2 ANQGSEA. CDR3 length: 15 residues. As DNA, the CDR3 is TGCAGTGTTGGATTAGCGGGAGGGTTCTACAATGAGCAGTTCCTC. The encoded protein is CSVGLAGGFYNEQFL.

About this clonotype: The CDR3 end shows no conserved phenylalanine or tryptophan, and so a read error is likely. The CDR3 nucleotides are TGTGCCAGCAGCGCCGTAGCGGGATGGGCAGACAATGAGCAGTTCTCC. This sequence encodes CASSAVAGWADNEQFS. The V gene is TRBV14, the J gene TRBJ2-1, with TRBD2 matching over 8 bases. Trimming at V came to 5 bases and at J to 5 bases, leaving 11 bases not matched to a gene. Germline assignment: CDR1 SGHDN and CDR2 FVKESK. The CDR3 covers 16 residues.

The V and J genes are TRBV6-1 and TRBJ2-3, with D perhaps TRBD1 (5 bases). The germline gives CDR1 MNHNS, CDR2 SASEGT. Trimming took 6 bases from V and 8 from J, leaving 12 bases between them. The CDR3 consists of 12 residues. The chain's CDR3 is CASSTTGVTQYF. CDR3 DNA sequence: TGTGCCAGCAGCACCACAGGTGTTACGCAGTATTTT.

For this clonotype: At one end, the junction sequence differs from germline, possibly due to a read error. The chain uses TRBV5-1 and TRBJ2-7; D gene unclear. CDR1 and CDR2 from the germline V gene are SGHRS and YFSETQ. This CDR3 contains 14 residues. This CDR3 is CASSLDPNSYKQYF. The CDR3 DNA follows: TGCGCCAGCAGCTTGGATCCAAACTCCTACAAGCAGTACTTC.

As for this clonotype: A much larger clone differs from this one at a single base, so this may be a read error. The CDR3 loop is CASNLRGYTEAFF. For the CDR3, the DNA is TGTGCCAGCAACTTAAGGGGGTACACTGAAGCTTTCTTT. The chain has TRBV7-6 and TRBJ1-1; TRBD1 is a possible D gene (6 bases). This CDR3 contains 13 residues. Germline assignment: CDR1 SGHVS and CDR2 FNYEAQ. Full variable domain (missing parts from reference TRBV7-6 and TRBJ1-1): GAGVSQSPRYKVTKRGQDVALRCDPISGHVSLYWYRQALGQGPEFLTYFNYEAQQDKSGLPNDRFSAERPEGSISTLTIQRTEQRDSAMYRCASNLRGYTEAFFGQGTRLTVV.

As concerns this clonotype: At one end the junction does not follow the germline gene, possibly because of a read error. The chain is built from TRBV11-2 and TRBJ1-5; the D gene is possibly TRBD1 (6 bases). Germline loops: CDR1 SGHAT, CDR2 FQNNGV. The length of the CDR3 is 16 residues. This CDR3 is CASSLKGGLTNQLQHF. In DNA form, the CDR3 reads TGTGCCAGTAGCCTAAAAGGGGGACTGACGAACCAGCTCCAGCATTTT.

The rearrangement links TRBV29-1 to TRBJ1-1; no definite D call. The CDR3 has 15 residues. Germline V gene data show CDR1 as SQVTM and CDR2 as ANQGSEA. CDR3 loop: CSVRAGWGMTTEAFF. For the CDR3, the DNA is TGCAGTGTTCGTGCGGGGTGGGGAATGACCACTGAAGCTTTCTTT.

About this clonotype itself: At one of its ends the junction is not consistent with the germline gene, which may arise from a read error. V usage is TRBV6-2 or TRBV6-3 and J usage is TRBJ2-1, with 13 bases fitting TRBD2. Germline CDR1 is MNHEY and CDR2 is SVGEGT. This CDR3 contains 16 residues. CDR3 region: CTSSPRTSGRTNEQFF. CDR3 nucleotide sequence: TGTACCAGCAGTCCCCGGACTAGCGGGAGAACAAATGAGCAATTCTTC.

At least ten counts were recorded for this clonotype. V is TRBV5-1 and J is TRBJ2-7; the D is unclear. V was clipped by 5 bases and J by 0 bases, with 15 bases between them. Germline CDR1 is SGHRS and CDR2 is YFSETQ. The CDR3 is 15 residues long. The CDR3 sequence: CASSRGQTSSYEQYF. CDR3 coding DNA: TGCGCCAGCAGTCGAGGTCAAACGAGCTCCTACGAGCAGTACTTC.

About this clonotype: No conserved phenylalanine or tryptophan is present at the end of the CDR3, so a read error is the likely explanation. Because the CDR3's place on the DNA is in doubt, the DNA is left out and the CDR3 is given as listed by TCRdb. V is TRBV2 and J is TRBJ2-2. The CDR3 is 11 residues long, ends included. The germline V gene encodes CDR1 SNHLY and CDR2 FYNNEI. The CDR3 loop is CASSFSGEPFV.

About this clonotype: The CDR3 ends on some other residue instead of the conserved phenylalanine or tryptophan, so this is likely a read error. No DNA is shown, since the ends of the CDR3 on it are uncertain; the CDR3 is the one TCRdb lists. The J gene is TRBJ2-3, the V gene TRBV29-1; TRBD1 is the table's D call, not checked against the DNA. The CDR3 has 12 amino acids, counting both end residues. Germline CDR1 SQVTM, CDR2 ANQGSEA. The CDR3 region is CSVGVKGATRYL.

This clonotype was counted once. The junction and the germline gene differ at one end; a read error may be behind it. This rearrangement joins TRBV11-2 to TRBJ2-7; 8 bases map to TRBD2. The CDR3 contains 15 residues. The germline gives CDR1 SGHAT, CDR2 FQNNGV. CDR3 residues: CVSSLTGGITYEQYF. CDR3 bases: TGTGTCAGCAGCTTAACGGGAGGGATTACCTATGAGCAGTACTTC.

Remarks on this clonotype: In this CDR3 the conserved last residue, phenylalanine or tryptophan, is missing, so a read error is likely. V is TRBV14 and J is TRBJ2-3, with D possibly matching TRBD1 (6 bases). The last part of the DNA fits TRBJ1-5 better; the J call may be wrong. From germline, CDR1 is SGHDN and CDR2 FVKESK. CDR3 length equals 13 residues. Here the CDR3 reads CASSPTGQTTQHL. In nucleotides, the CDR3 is TGTGCCAGCAGCCCGACAGGACAGACTACGCAGCATCTT.

DNA for the CDR3: TGCAGTGCTCCGATAGATGCAGGAGCCAACTATGGCTACACCTTC. It specifies CSAPIDAGANYGYTF. The chain is built from TRBV20-1 and TRBJ1-2; D unclear. The germline V gene has CDR1 DFQATT and CDR2 SNEGSKA (reference sequence). Trimming shortened V by 5 bases and J by 2 bases, and 18 bases separated the two germline ends. The CDR3 loop spans 15 amino acids.